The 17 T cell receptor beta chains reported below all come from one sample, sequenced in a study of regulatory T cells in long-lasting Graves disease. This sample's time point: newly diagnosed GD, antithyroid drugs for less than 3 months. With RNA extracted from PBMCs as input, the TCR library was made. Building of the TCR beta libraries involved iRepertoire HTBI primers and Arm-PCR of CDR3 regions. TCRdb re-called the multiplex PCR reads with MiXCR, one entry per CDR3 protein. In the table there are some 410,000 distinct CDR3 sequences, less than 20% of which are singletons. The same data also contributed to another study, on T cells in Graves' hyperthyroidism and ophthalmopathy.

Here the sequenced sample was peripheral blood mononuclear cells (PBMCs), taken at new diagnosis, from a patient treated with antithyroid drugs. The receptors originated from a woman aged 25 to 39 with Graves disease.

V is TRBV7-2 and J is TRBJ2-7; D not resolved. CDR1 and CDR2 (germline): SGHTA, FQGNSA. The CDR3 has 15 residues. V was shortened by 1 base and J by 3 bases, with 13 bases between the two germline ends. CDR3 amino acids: CASSLGAAGYYEQYF. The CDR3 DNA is TGTGCCAGCAGCTTAGGAGCAGCCGGGTACTACGAGCAGTACTTC.

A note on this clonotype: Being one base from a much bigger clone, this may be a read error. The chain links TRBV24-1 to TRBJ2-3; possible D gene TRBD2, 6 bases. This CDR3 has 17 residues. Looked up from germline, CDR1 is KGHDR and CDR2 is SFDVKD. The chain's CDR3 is CATSGVRDSSSTDMQYF. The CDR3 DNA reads TGTGCCACCAGTGGGGTGAGGGACTCATCTAGCACAGATATGCAGTATTTT.

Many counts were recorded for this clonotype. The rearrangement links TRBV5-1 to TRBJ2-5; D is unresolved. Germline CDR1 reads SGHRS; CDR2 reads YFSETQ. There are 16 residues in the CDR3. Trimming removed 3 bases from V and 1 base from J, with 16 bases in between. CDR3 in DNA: TGCGCCAGCAGCTACCTCTGGCGTAACGGCCAAGAGACCCAGTACTTC. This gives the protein CASSYLWRNGQETQYF.

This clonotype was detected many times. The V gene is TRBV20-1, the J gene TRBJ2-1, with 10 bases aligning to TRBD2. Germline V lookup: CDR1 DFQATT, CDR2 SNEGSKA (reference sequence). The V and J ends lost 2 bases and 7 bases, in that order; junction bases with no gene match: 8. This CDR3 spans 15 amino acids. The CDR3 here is CSARSSGRAENEQFF. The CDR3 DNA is TGCAGTGCTAGATCCAGCGGGAGGGCCGAAAATGAGCAGTTCTTC.

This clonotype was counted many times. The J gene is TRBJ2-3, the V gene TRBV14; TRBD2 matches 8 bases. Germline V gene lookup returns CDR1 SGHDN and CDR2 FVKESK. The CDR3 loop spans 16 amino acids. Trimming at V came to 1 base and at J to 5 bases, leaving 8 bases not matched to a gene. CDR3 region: CASSQGTGGPGDTQYF. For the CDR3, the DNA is TGTGCCAGCAGCCAAGGGACGGGAGGGCCCGGAGATACGCAGTATTTT.

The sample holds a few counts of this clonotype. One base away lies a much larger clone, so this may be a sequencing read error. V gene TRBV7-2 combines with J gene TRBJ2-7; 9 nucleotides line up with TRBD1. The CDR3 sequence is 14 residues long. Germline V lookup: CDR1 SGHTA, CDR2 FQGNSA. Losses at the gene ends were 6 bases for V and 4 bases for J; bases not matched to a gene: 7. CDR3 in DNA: TGTGCCAGCAGGCTGTACAGGGGGCAATACGAGCAGTACTTC. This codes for CASRLYRGQYEQYF.

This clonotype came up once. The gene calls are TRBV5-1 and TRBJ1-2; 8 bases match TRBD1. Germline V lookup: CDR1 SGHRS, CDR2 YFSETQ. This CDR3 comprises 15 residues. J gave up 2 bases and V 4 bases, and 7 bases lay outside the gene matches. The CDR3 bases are TGCGCCAGCAGCCTGGGAGGACAGGGAAACTATGGCTACACCTTC. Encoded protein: CASSLGGQGNYGYTF. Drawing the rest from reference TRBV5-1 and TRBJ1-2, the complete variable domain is KAGVTQTPRYLIKTRGQQVTLSCSPISGHRSVSWYQQTPGQGLQFLFEYFSETQRNKGNFPGRFSGRQFSNSRSEMNVSTLELGDSALYLCASSLGGQGNYGYTFGSGTRLTVV.

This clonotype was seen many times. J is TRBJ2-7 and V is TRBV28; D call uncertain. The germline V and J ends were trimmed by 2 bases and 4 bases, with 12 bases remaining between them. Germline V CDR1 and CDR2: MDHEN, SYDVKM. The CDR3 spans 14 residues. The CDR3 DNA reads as TGTGCCAGCAGTTTAAAGGGCTATGGTTACGAGCAGTACTTC. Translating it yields CASSLKGYGYEQYF.

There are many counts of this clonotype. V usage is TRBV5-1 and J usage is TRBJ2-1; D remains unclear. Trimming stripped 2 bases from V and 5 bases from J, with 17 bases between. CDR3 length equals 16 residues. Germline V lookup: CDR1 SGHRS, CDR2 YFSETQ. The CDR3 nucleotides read TGCGCCAGCAGCTTCCTCGGGTCGCGGCCAGACAATGAGCAGTTCTTC. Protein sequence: CASSFLGSRPDNEQFF.

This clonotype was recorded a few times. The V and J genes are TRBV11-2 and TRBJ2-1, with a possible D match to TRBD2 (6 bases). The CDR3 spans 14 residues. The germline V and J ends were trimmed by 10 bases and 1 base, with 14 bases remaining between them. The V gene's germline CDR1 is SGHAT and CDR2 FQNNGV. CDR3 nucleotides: TGTGCCACCGGGACCGGGGGTTCCTACAATGAGCAGTTCTTC. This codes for CATGTGGSYNEQFF. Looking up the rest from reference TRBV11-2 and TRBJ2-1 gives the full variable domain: EAGVAQSPRYKIIEKRQSVAFWCNPISGHATLYWYQQILGQGPKLLIQFQNNGVVDDSQLPKDRFSAERLKGVDSTLKIQPAKLEDSAVYLCATGTGGSYNEQFFGPGTRLTVL.

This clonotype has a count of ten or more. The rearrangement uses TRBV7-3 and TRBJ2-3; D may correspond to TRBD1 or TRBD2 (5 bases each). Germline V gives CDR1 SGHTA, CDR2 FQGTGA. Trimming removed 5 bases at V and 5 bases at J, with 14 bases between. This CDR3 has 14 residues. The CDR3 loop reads CASSARGPRDTQYF. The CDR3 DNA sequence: TGTGCCAGCAGCGCCCGGGGACCCCGAGATACGCAGTATTTT.

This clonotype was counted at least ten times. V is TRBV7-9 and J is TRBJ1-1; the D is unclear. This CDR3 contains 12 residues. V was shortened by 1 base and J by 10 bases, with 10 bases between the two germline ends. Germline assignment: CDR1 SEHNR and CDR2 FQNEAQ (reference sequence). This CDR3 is CASSLEVVAAFF. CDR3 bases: TGTGCCAGCAGCTTAGAGGTTGTAGCAGCTTTCTTT.

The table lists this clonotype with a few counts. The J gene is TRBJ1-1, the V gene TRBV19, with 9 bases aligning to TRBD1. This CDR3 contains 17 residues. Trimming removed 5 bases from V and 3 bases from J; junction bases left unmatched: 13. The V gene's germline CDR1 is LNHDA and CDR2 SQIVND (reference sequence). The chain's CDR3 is CASSAIADRGWDTEAFF. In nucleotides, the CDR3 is TGTGCCAGTAGTGCTATAGCGGACAGGGGCTGGGACACTGAAGCTTTCTTT.

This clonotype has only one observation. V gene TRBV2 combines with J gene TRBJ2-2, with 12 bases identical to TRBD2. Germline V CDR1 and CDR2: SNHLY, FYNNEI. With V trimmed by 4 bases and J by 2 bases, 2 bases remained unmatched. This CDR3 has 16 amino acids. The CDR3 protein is CASSAGLAGNTGELFF. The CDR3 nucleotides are TGTGCCAGCAGTGCGGGACTAGCGGGCAACACCGGGGAGCTGTTTTTT.

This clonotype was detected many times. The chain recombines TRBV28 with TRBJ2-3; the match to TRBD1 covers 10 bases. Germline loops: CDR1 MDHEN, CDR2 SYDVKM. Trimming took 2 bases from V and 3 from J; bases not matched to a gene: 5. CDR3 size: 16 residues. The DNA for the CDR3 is TGTGCCAGCAGTTTACCGACAGGGGGCTATACAGATACGCAGTATTTT. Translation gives CASSLPTGGYTDTQYF.

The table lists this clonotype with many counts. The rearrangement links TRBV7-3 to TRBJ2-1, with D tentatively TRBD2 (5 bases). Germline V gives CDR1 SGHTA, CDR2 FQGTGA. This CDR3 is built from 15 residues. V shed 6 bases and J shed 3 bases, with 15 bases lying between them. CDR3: CASSRRPRDYNEQFF. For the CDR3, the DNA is TGTGCCAGCAGTAGGCGACCGAGGGACTACAATGAGCAGTTCTTC.

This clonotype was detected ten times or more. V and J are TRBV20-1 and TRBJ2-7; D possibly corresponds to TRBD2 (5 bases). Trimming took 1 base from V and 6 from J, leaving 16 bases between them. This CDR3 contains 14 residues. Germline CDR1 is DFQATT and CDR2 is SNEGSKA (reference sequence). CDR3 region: CSARVYPGLTEQYF. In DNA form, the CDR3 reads TGCAGTGCTAGAGTGTATCCCGGACTTACCGAGCAGTACTTC.